Below, 30 T cell receptor beta chains from the same sample are listed, as sequenced in a study of identical twins. MiXCR, applied by TCRdb to the 5' RACE reads, yields one record per CDR3 protein. The sample consists of approximately 600,000 distinct CDR3 sequences, over 8.5% of them appearing once. These data also formed part of another study, on yellow fever vaccine responses in identical twins.

The sequenced sample was PBMCs. The receptors come from a woman between 18 and 30 years old in good health.

Many counts were recorded for this clonotype. The chain employs TRBV20-1 and TRBJ2-1; D is perhaps TRBD1 or TRBD2 (6 bases each). The CDR3 is made up of 15 amino acids. In germline, CDR1 is DFQATT, CDR2 SNEGSKA (reference sequence). Trimming left V 3 bases short and J 4 bases short, with 16 bases between. CDR3 residues: CSASSRGRKYNEQFF. CDR3 bases: TGCAGTGCTAGCAGTAGGGGGAGGAAATACAATGAGCAGTTCTTC.

This chain links TRBV20-1 with TRBJ2-7, with no clear D. Deletions cut 2 bases from V and 2 bases from J, with 16 bases between. The germline gives CDR1 DFQATT, CDR2 SNEGSKA (reference sequence). The CDR3 has 15 amino acids. In DNA, the CDR3 is TGCAGTGCTAGAAATCCCCGCGGACCCACCTACGAGCAGTACTTC. This codes for CSARNPRGPTYEQYF.

In its sample, this clonotype was seen many times. The V gene is TRBV6-2 or TRBV6-3, the J gene TRBJ2-1, with 9 bases that match TRBD2. The V and J ends lost 2 bases and 7 bases, in that order; junction bases with no gene match: 21. The germline V gene encodes CDR1 MNHEY and CDR2 SVGEGT. CDR3 length equals 20 residues. This CDR3 reads CASSYSGVAGAQVRLNEQFF. The CDR3 DNA follows: TGTGCCAGCAGTTACAGTGGGGTAGCGGGGGCCCAAGTAAGACTGAATGAGCAGTTCTTC.

V and J are TRBV7-2 and TRBJ2-5, with TRBD1 identical over 10 bases. V trimming: 5 bases; J trimming: 5 bases; junction bases outside the gene matches: 8. Germline V CDR1 and CDR2: SGHTA, FQGNSA. The CDR3 consists of 15 residues. In DNA form, the CDR3 reads TGTGCCAGCAGCGGGGGACAGGGGTGGGAGGAGACCCAGTACTTC. Translating gives CASSGGQGWEETQYF.

This clonotype was observed a handful of times. J is TRBJ2-7 and V is TRBV12-3 or TRBV12-4; D may correspond to TRBD1 or TRBD2 (5 bases each). Trimming removed 8 bases from V and 7 bases from J, with 18 bases in between. The CDR3 is made up of 13 amino acids. Here the CDR3 reads CASGDGQPGEQYF. The CDR3 nucleotides read TGTGCCAGCGGTGACGGACAACCGGGAGAGCAGTACTTC.

The chain couples TRBV6-5 to TRBJ2-1; 14 nucleotides match TRBD2. V trimming: 4 bases; J trimming: 10 bases; junction bases outside the gene matches: 6. CDR1 is MNHEY, CDR2 SVGAGI, per germline. This CDR3 region has 15 residues. This CDR3 is CASSLGLAGVYEQFF. The CDR3 region has the DNA TGTGCCAGCAGTTTGGGACTAGCGGGAGTGTACGAGCAGTTCTTC.

This clonotype has more than one count but fewer than ten. One end of the junction fails to match germline, which may point to a read error. The chain combines TRBV6-5 with TRBJ2-1; no reliable D call. The CDR3 has 11 residues. Germline-derived CDR1 and CDR2 are MNHEY and SVGAGI. The DNA for the CDR3 is TGTGCCAGCACTTACGTAGATGAGCAGTTCTTC. The encoded protein is CASTYVDEQFF.

The table lists this clonotype with many counts. The rearrangement links TRBV3-1 to TRBJ2-3, with D maybe TRBD2 (5 bases). Between the trimmed V and J ends, which lost 5 bases and 3 bases, there was a span of 12 bases. The CDR3 extends over 14 amino acids. Germline loops: CDR1 LGHDT, CDR2 YNNKEL (reference sequence). This CDR3 reads CASSFSRRTDTQYF. The CDR3, as DNA: TGTGCCAGCAGCTTCTCGCGGAGGACAGATACGCAGTATTTT.

The J gene is TRBJ2-3, the V gene TRBV6-5, with 9 bases that match TRBD1. The CDR3 contains 15 residues. CDR1 and CDR2 from the germline V gene are MNHEY and SVGAGI. V shed 2 bases, J shed 4 bases, and the junction held 4 bases outside the gene matches. CDR3 coding DNA: TGTGCCAGCAGTTACGGGACAGGGACCGCAGATACGCAGTATTTT. Amino acid sequence: CASSYGTGTADTQYF.

This clonotype was seen only a few times. The chain combines TRBV12-3 or TRBV12-4 with TRBJ2-3, with D tentatively TRBD2 (5 bases). Trimming shortened V by 5 bases and J by 1 base, and 13 bases separated the two germline ends. There are 15 residues in the CDR3. CDR3 residues: CASSEGEVGTDTQYF. Here the CDR3 DNA reads TGTGCCAGCAGTGAGGGAGAGGTGGGCACAGATACGCAGTATTTT.

This clonotype was counted between two and nine times. This rearrangement joins TRBV29-1 to TRBJ2-2; perhaps TRBD1 as D (5 bases). Germline V CDR1 and CDR2: SQVTM, ANQGSEA. The CDR3 consists of 13 residues. V was shortened by 3 bases and J by 6 bases, with 11 bases between the two germline ends. The CDR3 is CSVDPGLAGELFF. The DNA for the CDR3 is TGCAGCGTTGATCCAGGGCTGGCCGGGGAGCTGTTTTTT.

The chain links TRBV20-1 to TRBJ2-1; D perhaps matches TRBD2 (6 bases). Germline V gives CDR1 DFQATT, CDR2 SNEGSKA (reference sequence). This CDR3 has 16 residues. Between the trimmed V and J ends, which lost 2 bases and 0 bases, there was a span of 14 bases. The CDR3 here is CSARYFRGSSYNEQFF. The CDR3, as DNA: TGCAGTGCTAGATATTTTCGGGGGAGCTCCTACAATGAGCAGTTCTTC.

This clonotype was counted at least ten times. The chain employs TRBV6-6 and TRBJ2-7; D is possibly TRBD2 (6 bases). CDR1 is MNHNY and CDR2 is SVGAGI in the germline V gene (reference sequence). The CDR3 totals 12 residues. V shed 5 bases and J shed 3 bases, with 8 bases lying between them. For the CDR3, the DNA is TGTGCCAGCAGTCCGGGGGTCTACGAGCAGTACTTC. It codes for CASSPGVYEQYF.

This clonotype was counted between two and nine times. The chain uses TRBV11-2 and TRBJ2-7; TRBD2 might be the D (6 bases). The CDR3 spans 14 residues. V lost 5 bases, J lost 5 bases, and 16 bases lay in between. The germline V gene has CDR1 SGHAT and CDR2 FQNNGV. In DNA, the CDR3 is TGTGCCAGCAGCCCTAGGAGGGGCCAGGACGAGCAGTACTTC. Its translation is CASSPRRGQDEQYF.

The V gene is TRBV29-1, the J gene TRBJ2-4; no firm D call. Germline lookup yields CDR1 SQVTM and CDR2 ANQGSEA. CDR3 length: 11 amino acids. V was clipped by 4 bases and J by 9 bases, with 10 bases between them. CDR3 residues: CSVAGLSIQYF. The CDR3 DNA follows: TGCAGCGTTGCCGGGCTGAGCATTCAGTACTTC.

The chain recombines TRBV10-1 with TRBJ2-2; no firm D call. From germline, CDR1 is WNHNN and CDR2 SYGVQD (reference sequence). Trimming took off 10 bases at V and 1 base at J, with 19 bases between the two ends. The CDR3 consists of 16 residues. The CDR3 region has the DNA TGCGCCACCAAGGAAGGGCCGCTCGAGAACACCGGGGAGCTGTTTTTT. It encodes CATKEGPLENTGELFF.

The genes are TRBV11-2 and TRBJ2-7, with 9 bases that match TRBD2. Germline trimming cut 5 bases from V and 0 bases from J; bases unmatched to any gene: 8. Germline V gene data show CDR1 as SGHAT and CDR2 as FQNNGV. The CDR3 sequence is 16 residues long. The DNA for the CDR3 is TGTGCCAGCAGCCACCTGCGGGGGGGGAGCTCCTACGAGCAGTACTTC. Translated, it gives CASSHLRGGSSYEQYF.

This clonotype was seen more than once but under ten times. The chain carries TRBV29-1 and TRBJ2-7; D call uncertain. This CDR3 contains 12 residues. Germline V gene lookup returns CDR1 SQVTM and CDR2 ANQGSEA. Trimming took 4 bases from V and 2 from J, leaving 9 bases between them. CDR3 sequence (DNA): TGCAGCGTTGGACCCGATACCTACGAGCAGTACTTC. Amino acids: CSVGPDTYEQYF.

At least ten counts were recorded for this clonotype. The genes are TRBV2 and TRBJ2-1, with a tentative D call TRBD2 (6 bases). Germline-derived CDR1 and CDR2 are SNHLY and FYNNEI. The length of the CDR3 is 12 residues. Trimming took off 5 bases at V and 14 bases at J, with 16 bases between the two ends. The chain's CDR3 is CASSRLDDPKFF. Written as DNA, the CDR3 is TGTGCCAGCAGTCGACTAGACGATCCTAAGTTCTTC.

This chain links TRBV4-2 with TRBJ2-3, with no clear D. This CDR3 has 12 amino acids. Trimming took 0 bases from V and 8 from J, leaving 6 bases between them. CDR1 is LGHNA and CDR2 is YNFKEQ in the germline V gene. The chain's CDR3 is CASSQDDGTQYF. In nucleotides, the CDR3 is TGTGCCAGCAGCCAAGATGACGGTACGCAGTATTTT.

This clonotype was detected many times. The chain has TRBV3-1 and TRBJ2-5, with 9 positions matching TRBD2. Trimming removed 1 base from V and 4 bases from J; junction bases left unmatched: 13. Germline V lookup: CDR1 LGHDT, CDR2 YNNKEL (reference sequence). The CDR3 sequence is 18 residues long. In DNA form, the CDR3 reads TGTGCCAGCAGCCAAGGTCCGAGCGGGGGGCCCCGCAGAGAGACCCAGTACTTC. It yields the protein CASSQGPSGGPRRETQYF.

The V gene is TRBV12-3 or TRBV12-4, the J gene TRBJ2-1; 13 bases match TRBD2. The ends lost 4 bases at V and 5 bases at J; junction bases unmatched: 8. The CDR3 runs to 17 residues. CDR3 sequence: CASSSRTSGSLHNEQFF. The DNA of the CDR3 is TGTGCCAGCAGTTCCCGGACTAGCGGGAGTCTACACAATGAGCAGTTCTTC.

This clonotype appeared a single time. The chain is built from TRBV7-6 and TRBJ2-5; maybe TRBD2 (5 bases). Germline V gene lookup returns CDR1 SGHVS and CDR2 FNYEAQ. This CDR3 is 16 amino acids long. Trimming cost V 1 base and J 7 bases, with 19 bases left between them. The CDR3 protein is CASSLELPASGGTQYF. CDR3 nucleotide sequence: TGTGCCAGCAGCTTAGAACTCCCAGCGTCAGGAGGGACCCAGTACTTC.

This clonotype was counted only a few times. The rearrangement links TRBV4-1 to TRBJ2-7; weak D call: TRBD1 (6 bases). The CDR3 runs 14 residues. The V gene's germline CDR1 is MGHRA and CDR2 YSYEKL. Deletions cut 10 bases from V and 2 bases from J, with 18 bases between. In nucleotides, the CDR3 is TGCGCCACTTCAGATACAGGGTTAGCCTACGAGCAGTACTTC. It yields the protein CATSDTGLAYEQYF.

This clonotype occurred many times. The chain combines TRBV5-1 with TRBJ1-1; D is uncertain. V was trimmed by 3 bases and J by 1 base, leaving 7 bases between them. In germline, CDR1 is SGHRS, CDR2 YFSETQ. CDR3 size: 13 residues. The CDR3 DNA reads as TGCGCCAGCAGCTCGACAAGGAACACTGAAGCTTTCTTT. It yields the protein CASSSTRNTEAFF.

The genes are TRBV3-1 and TRBJ2-5; 14 bases map to TRBD2. CDR1 is LGHDT, CDR2 YNNKEL, per germline (reference sequence). The J segment lost 7 bases and the V segment lost 4 bases, leaving 5 bases of the junction unmatched. The CDR3 length is 15 residues. As DNA, the CDR3 is TGTGCCAGCAGCCTGACTAGCGGGGGGGCAACGACCCAGTACTTC. Encoded protein: CASSLTSGGATTQYF.

This clonotype was seen a handful of times. This chain connects TRBV4-3 to TRBJ2-2; no firm D call. This CDR3 has 15 residues. V dropped 0 bases and J dropped 2 bases, with 7 bases sitting between them. Germline V gene lookup returns CDR1 LGHNA and CDR2 YSLEER. The CDR3 DNA is TGCGCCAGCAGCCAAGAGTACGGAAACACCGGGGAGCTGTTTTTT. It codes for CASSQEYGNTGELFF.

CDR3 in DNA: TGTGCCAGCAGCTTAATGAGGGGCGAGCAGTACTTC. Translating it yields CASSLMRGEQYF. The chain carries TRBV7-2 and TRBJ2-7, with D perhaps matching TRBD1 or TRBD2 (5 bases each). The germline V and J ends were trimmed by 2 bases and 6 bases, with 8 bases remaining between them. The germline gives CDR1 SGHTA, CDR2 FQGNSA. The CDR3 is 12 amino acids.

This clonotype was found a few times. Here the CDR3 reads CASSHGTSGFNEQFF. The CDR3 DNA sequence: TGTGCCAGCAGTCACGGGACTAGCGGGTTTAATGAGCAGTTCTTC. The V call is TRBV5-5, the J call TRBJ2-1, with 12 bases that match TRBD2. With 5 bases clipped from V and 7 bases from J, the junction kept 7 bases outside the gene matches. The germline V gene encodes CDR1 SGHKS and CDR2 YYEKEE (reference sequence). The CDR3 has 15 residues.

The chain combines TRBV11-2 with TRBJ2-7; 9 positions match TRBD1. V was clipped by 3 bases and J by 3 bases; unmatched bases: 15. The CDR3 covers 18 residues. Germline CDR1 reads SGHAT; CDR2 reads FQNNGV. CDR3 DNA: TGTGCCAGCAGCTTCCCCTCCGATGGGACAGGGAGGATCTACGAGCAGTACTTC. Translated, it gives CASSFPSDGTGRIYEQYF.